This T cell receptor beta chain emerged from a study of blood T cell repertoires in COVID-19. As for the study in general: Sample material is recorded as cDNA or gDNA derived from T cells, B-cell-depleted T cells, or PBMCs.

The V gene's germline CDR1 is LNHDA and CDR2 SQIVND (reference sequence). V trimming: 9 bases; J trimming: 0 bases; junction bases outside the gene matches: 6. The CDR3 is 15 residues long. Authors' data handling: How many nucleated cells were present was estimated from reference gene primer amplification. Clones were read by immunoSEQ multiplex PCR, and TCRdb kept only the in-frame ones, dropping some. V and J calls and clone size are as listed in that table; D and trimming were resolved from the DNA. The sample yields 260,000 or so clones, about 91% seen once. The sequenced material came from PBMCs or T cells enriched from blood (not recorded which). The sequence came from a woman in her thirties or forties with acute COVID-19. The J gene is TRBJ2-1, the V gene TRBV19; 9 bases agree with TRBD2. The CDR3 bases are TGTGCCAGCAAGGAGACTAGCGGCTCCTACAATGAGCAGTTCTTC. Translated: CASKETSGSYNEQFF.